The rows below give T cell receptor beta chains drawn from one sample of a study of OX40 agonist ivuxolimab in advanced cancers. The protocol was immunoSEQ multiplex PCR, while the TCRdb copy is restricted to in-frame clones and leaves out a portion. This table has 75,000 to 90,000 clones, 80% to 95% appearing once. The material sequenced was CD4+ or CD8+ T cells sorted from blood, taken in a trial of the OX40 agonist ivuxolimab. The origin of the receptors is an adult with an advanced solid tumor such as melanoma, head and neck, liver or kidney cancer. The CDR3 runs from the conserved cysteine through the conserved F or W. The D gene is left open where the match is weak. Clone size, where shown, is once, few, many, or a class for clones that have expanded.

TGTGCCAGCAGTTTAAATTCCTACAGAGGTACAGATACGCAGTATTTT	CASSLNSYRGTDTQYF	-	16	TRBV27	TRBJ2-3	-
TGTGCCGGGAAAGCGGACACCATCAATGAGCAGTTCTTC	CAGKADTINEQFF	-	13	TRBV2	TRBJ2-1	-
TGTGCCAGCAGCTCACTTGGGACAGGGTCCTACGAGCAGTACTTC	CASSSLGTGSYEQYF	TRBD1	15	TRBV5-6	TRBJ2-7	-
TGCGCCAGCAGCCAGGAAGATCTCCGGTCCGGTGAGCAGTTCTTC	CASSQEDLRSGEQFF	-	15	TRBV4-1	TRBJ2-1	-
TGCGCCAGCAGCGGCTACCCGGGACAGGGGAGCGAAAAACTGTTTTTT	CASSGYPGQGSEKLFF	TRBD1	16	TRBV5-1	TRBJ1-4	-
TGTGCCAGCAGTGTGAGCAGCCTCCTCTCTGGAAACACCATATATTTT	CASSVSSLLSGNTIYF	-	16	TRBV6-1	TRBJ1-3	-
TGTGCCAGTAGTCTCTACGGGACAGAGAATAGCAATCAGCCCCAGCATTTT	CASSLYGTENSNQPQHF	TRBD1	17	TRBV19	TRBJ1-5	-
TGCGCCAGCAGCTCGACGACAGGGGCAGGCACTGAAGCTTTCTTT	CASSSTTGAGTEAFF	TRBD1	15	TRBV5-1	TRBJ1-1	-
TGTGCCTGGACGCTGGCTTCAGATACGCAGTATTTT	CAWTLASDTQYF	-	12	TRBV30	TRBJ2-3	-
TGCAGCGTTGTGGGGGGCCCCGGAGAGACCCAGTACTTC	CSVVGGPGETQYF	-	13	TRBV29-1	TRBJ2-5	-
TGCGCCAGCAGCCAGGGAAGGGGCGACACCGGGGAGCTGTTTTTT	CASSQGRGDTGELFF	-	15	TRBV5-1	TRBJ2-2	-
TGTGCCAGCAGCTTAACGGAGGAGGGCCGGCTCGATGAGCAGTTCTTC	CASSLTEEGRLDEQFF	-	16	TRBV7-3	TRBJ2-1	-
TGTGCCAGCAGCTTAGAGGCCCTAGCGGGGGGCCAAGAGACCCAGTACTTC	CASSLEALAGGQETQYF	TRBD2	17	TRBV11-2	TRBJ2-5	-
TGTGCCAGCAGTCCCCTAAACCGACAGGGGCGGAGGGGAGAGACCCAGTACTTC	CASSPLNRQGRRGETQYF	TRBD1	18	TRBV27	TRBJ2-5	once
TGTGCCAGCAGTTTATCATTGCAAGGGGAGCAGTACTTC	CASSLSLQGEQYF	-	13	TRBV27	TRBJ2-7	-
TGCGCCAGCAGCTTGGGGACAGGGCGGCAAATGAACACTGAAGCTTTCTTT	CASSLGTGRQMNTEAFF	TRBD1	17	TRBV5-1	TRBJ1-1	-
TGTGCCAGCAGTTTACCGGGACACTTGACCTACGAGCAGTACTTC	CASSLPGHLTYEQYF	-	15	TRBV6-6	TRBJ2-7	few
TGTGCCAGCAGCTTACCCGCCAGGGGCTCGAGCGAGCAGTACTTC	CASSLPARGSSEQYF	-	15	TRBV5-4	TRBJ2-7	-
TGTGCCAGCAGCACAGGGGGCCCCTTCTATGGCTACACCTTC	CASSTGGPFYGYTF	TRBD1	14	TRBV5-4	TRBJ1-2	-
TGTGCCAGCAGCCGAGGGCCCCCCTACAATGAGCAGTTCTTC	CASSRGPPYNEQFF	-	14	TRBV5-4	TRBJ2-1	-